This T cell receptor (beta chain) was sequenced in a study of blood T cell repertoires in COVID-19. Turning to the study itself: There were acute and convalescent COVID-19 samples, and they came from the United States, Italy and Spain.

This clone was seen once. The CDR3 covers 14 residues. Germline assignment: CDR1 GTSNPN and CDR2 SVGIG (reference sequence). V dropped 2 bases and J dropped 1 base, with 8 bases sitting between them. TCRdb's table, derived via immunoSEQ multiplex PCR, lists solely in-frame clones and lacks some. The data show 200,000 to 300,000 clones, with roughly 87% seen just once and approximately 2.4% held by the top ten. In terms of age and location, participants ranged from roughly 18 to 90 years and lived in about 25 US areas. Cohorts were assigned according to the clinical history that participants reported. Input material: PBMCs or T cells enriched from blood (not recorded which). This chain links TRBV30 with TRBJ1-4, with D unclear. The receptor was isolated from a woman aged 25 to 45 with acute COVID-19. The chain's CDR3 is CAWSFGGTNEKLFF. DNA for the CDR3: TGTGCCTGGAGTTTTGGCGGAACTAATGAAAAACTGTTTTTT.